Described below is a single T cell receptor (beta chain) sequence and its context. Its antigen remains unidentified. The data stem from a study of cytomegalovirus exposure and HLA in healthy donors. The overall study: The Caucasian-associated ancestry cluster contained about four fifths of the approximately 390 genotyped donors. Points from the study as a whole: The study labeled around 160 TCR beta chains cytomegalovirus-associated. Rarity held for most TCR sequences, but there were some public TCRs that occurred in many donors. Most likely, a cluster of highly shared sequence variants arose as a sequencing artifact.

Amplification used 60 Vbeta primers and 13 Jbeta primers. The table came from immunoSEQ multiplex PCR; TCRdb's copy has only in-frame clones and leaves some out. The sample carries approximately 150,000 clones, 60% to 80% recorded once. This receptor was identified in a man between 35 and 55 years old in good health and CMV-seropositive. The sequencing input was PBMCs.

DNA of the CDR3: TGTGCCAGCAGCTTCCGGGGTGTGTACACTGAAGCTTTCTTT. It is translated as CASSFRGVYTEAFF. The chain employs TRBV5-6 and TRBJ1-1; D call uncertain. Looked up from germline, CDR1 is SGHDT and CDR2 is YYEEEE. The CDR3 is made up of 14 amino acids. V lost 2 bases and J 3 bases, leaving 11 bases between the germline ends. Full variable domain (outside the CDR3, taken from reference TRBV5-6 and TRBJ1-1): DAGVTQSPTHLIKTRGQQVTLRCSPKSGHDTVSWYQQALGQGPQFIFQYYEEEERQRGNFPDRFSGHQFPNYSSELNVNALLLGDSALYLCASSFRGVYTEAFFGQGTRLTVV.